Listed here are 24 T cell receptor beta chains from one sample, sequenced in a study of cytomegalovirus exposure and HLA in healthy donors. The PCR used 60 Vbeta and 13 Jbeta primers. Produced via immunoSEQ multiplex PCR; TCRdb's table is partial and in-frame only. The sample contains approximately 290,000 clones, about four fifths of which appear only once. Source material: PBMCs. These receptors all come from a girl aged 2 to 10 in good health and CMV-seronegative.

The V and J genes are TRBV10-3 and TRBJ2-1; perhaps TRBD1 as D (5 bases). The CDR3 contains 14 residues. Germline V CDR1 and CDR2: ENHRY, SYGVKD. V lost 10 bases and J lost 2, with 15 bases in between. The CDR3 protein is CATRRRAPYNEQFF. CDR3 bases: TGTGCCACCAGGCGCAGGGCCCCCTACAATGAGCAGTTCTTC.

The chain combines TRBV29-1 with TRBJ2-7; D is undetermined. This CDR3 is built from 11 residues. The germline gives CDR1 SQVTM, CDR2 ANQGSEA. The V end lost 2 bases, the J end lost 3 bases, and 5 bases lay between the germline ends. CDR3 DNA: TGCAGCGTTGAACGTAGCTACGAGCAGTACTTC. Translating it yields CSVERSYEQYF.

CDR3 coding DNA: TGTGCCAGCATCTGGACAGAAGTAATGAACACTGAAGCTTTCTTT. Translated: CASIWTEVMNTEAFF. V is TRBV2 and J is TRBJ1-1; a possible D gene is TRBD1 (6 bases). This CDR3 has 15 residues. Trimming shortened V by 7 bases and J by 0 bases, and 15 bases separated the two germline ends. CDR1 SNHLY and CDR2 FYNNEI come from the germline V gene.

The genes are TRBV11-2 and TRBJ1-1; tentative D call: TRBD1 (6 bases). The CDR3 is made up of 14 amino acids. Trimming cost V 1 base and J 2 bases, with 8 bases left between them. From germline, CDR1 is SGHAT and CDR2 FQNNGV. For the CDR3, the DNA is TGTGCCAGCAGCTTAGGGACAGCTAACACTGAAGCTTTCTTT. This gives the protein CASSLGTANTEAFF.

This chain joins TRBV4-2 and TRBJ2-1; TRBD2 agrees at 10 bases. The germline gives CDR1 LGHNA, CDR2 YNFKEQ. Losses at the gene ends were 0 bases for V and 8 bases for J; bases not matched to a gene: 10. The CDR3 is 17 residues long. CDR3 sequence: CASSQDFSSGRGDEQFF. CDR3 nucleotides: TGTGCCAGCAGCCAAGATTTTTCCAGCGGGAGGGGCGATGAGCAGTTCTTC.

The J gene is TRBJ1-4, the V gene TRBV5-4; 8 nucleotides match TRBD1. The V gene end was trimmed by 4 bases and the J gene end by 4 bases; junction bases not matched to a gene: 6. The CDR3 runs to 15 residues. Germline V CDR1 and CDR2: SGHNT, YYREEE (reference sequence). CDR3 protein: CASSQWTGNNEKLFF. The CDR3 bases are TGTGCCAGCAGCCAGTGGACAGGGAATAATGAAAAACTGTTTTTT.

This sequence joins TRBV5-1 and TRBJ2-3; D might be TRBD2 (5 bases). CDR3 length equals 17 residues. Looked up from germline, CDR1 is SGHRS and CDR2 is YFSETQ. V dropped 2 bases and J dropped 2 bases, with 18 bases sitting between them. CDR3 sequence reads: CASSFSPGPGVTDTQYF. The CDR3 bases are TGCGCCAGCAGCTTTTCCCCTGGGCCCGGGGTCACAGATACGCAGTATTTT.

The J gene is TRBJ1-1, the V gene TRBV7-3; 7 bases match TRBD1. Germline CDR1 and CDR2: SGHTA and FQGTGA. CDR3 size: 15 residues. Trimming removed 2 bases from V and 1 base from J; junction bases left unmatched: 4. For the CDR3, the DNA is TGTGCCAGCAGCTTAGGGACAGTCTCGAACACTGAAGCTTTCTTT. This gives the protein CASSLGTVSNTEAFF.

V and J are TRBV10-2 and TRBJ2-3; 7 bases align to TRBD2. CDR3 size: 15 residues. Germline CDR1 and CDR2: WSHSY and SAAADI. Unmatched junction bases numbered 3, after V lost 3 bases and J lost 0 bases. CDR3 DNA sequence: TGCGCCAGCAGTGACGCGGGAGTAAGCACAGATACGCAGTATTTT. Encoded protein: CASSDAGVSTDTQYF.

The genes are TRBV7-8 and TRBJ1-2, with D possibly matching TRBD1 (5 bases). Germline assignment: CDR1 SGHVS and CDR2 FQNEAQ. The CDR3 covers 13 residues. The germline V and J ends were trimmed by 2 bases and 13 bases, with 17 bases remaining between them. CDR3 protein: CASSLMQDIFPTF. The CDR3 DNA follows: TGTGCCAGCAGCTTAATGCAGGACATATTCCCCACCTTC.

Concerning this clone itself: Other DNA sequences in this sample translate to the same CDR3. This rearrangement joins TRBV28 to TRBJ2-7, with TRBD2 matching 9 bases. From germline, CDR1 is MDHEN and CDR2 SYDVKM. J gave up 2 bases and V 8 bases, and 7 bases lay outside the gene matches. The CDR3 loop spans 14 amino acids. The CDR3 bases are TGTGCCAGCTTCGCGGGAGGGGTCACCTACGAGCAGTACTTC. Its translation: CASFAGGVTYEQYF.

The rearrangement links TRBV5-1 to TRBJ2-7; 9 bases agree with TRBD1. The CDR3 has 17 amino acids. J gave up 6 bases and V 4 bases, and 17 bases lay outside the gene matches. Per the germline V gene, CDR1 is SGHRS and CDR2 is YFSETQ. The CDR3 DNA reads TGCGCCAGCAGCGACCACAGGGGGCTGGGAGGTAAGGGCGAGCAGTACTTC. Protein product: CASSDHRGLGGKGEQYF. The full variable domain, completed using reference TRBV5-1 and TRBJ2-7, is KAGVTQTPRYLIKTRGQQVTLSCSPISGHRSVSWYQQTPGQGLQFLFEYFSETQRNKGNFPGRFSGRQFSNSRSEMNVSTLELGDSALYLCASSDHRGLGGKGEQYFGPGTRLTVT.

The chain combines TRBV29-1 with TRBJ2-7; D ambiguous. The CDR3 length is 11 residues. Trimming left V 6 bases short and J 4 bases short, with 10 bases between. Germline-derived CDR1 and CDR2 are SQVTM and ANQGSEA. The CDR3, as DNA: TGCAGCGTAGTTAGAGAATACGAGCAGTACTTC. This sequence encodes CSVVREYEQYF.

This sequence joins TRBV29-1 and TRBJ1-2; D ambiguous. The CDR3 has 11 residues. Germline loops: CDR1 SQVTM, CDR2 ANQGSEA. Trimming shortened V by 3 bases and J by 6 bases, and 8 bases separated the two germline ends. This chain's CDR3 is CSVDPVDGYTF. DNA of the CDR3: TGCAGCGTTGACCCAGTGGATGGCTACACCTTC.

The chain has TRBV6-1 and TRBJ2-7; TRBD1 is a possible D gene (6 bases). The CDR3 is 15 amino acids. Germline-derived CDR1 and CDR2 are MNHNS and SASEGT. Trimming stripped 4 bases from V and 4 bases from J, with 17 bases between. CDR3 nucleotides: TGTGCCAGCAGTGCCTCAGGGGACCCTCGTTACGAGCAGTACTTC. It specifies CASSASGDPRYEQYF.

V and J are TRBV28 and TRBJ2-4; D unresolved. This CDR3 has 13 residues. V was cut by 4 bases and J by 10 bases, with 14 bases left in between. Germline lookup yields CDR1 MDHEN and CDR2 SYDVKM. The CDR3 sequence is CASSSYPRRIQYF. The DNA for the CDR3 is TGTGCCAGCAGTTCCTACCCTCGTCGTATTCAGTACTTC.

Comment on this clone: The same CDR3 can be traced to other DNA sequences in this sample. This sequence joins TRBV18 and TRBJ1-1; 8 bases are shared with TRBD1. This CDR3 region has 15 residues. With V trimmed by 1 base and J by 1 base, 2 bases remained unmatched. CDR1 is KGHSH, CDR2 LQKENI, per germline. The CDR3: CASSPQGQGNTEAFF. Here the CDR3 DNA reads TGTGCCAGCTCACCACAAGGACAGGGGAACACTGAAGCTTTCTTT.

The genes are TRBV28 and TRBJ1-2; D possibly corresponds to TRBD1 (5 bases). This CDR3 has 14 residues. The germline V gene encodes CDR1 MDHEN and CDR2 SYDVKM. V was trimmed by 6 bases and J by 8 bases, leaving 19 bases between them. The CDR3 region has the DNA TGTGCCAGCAGCCCTATGGGACTTTTTAAGGGCTACACCTTC. Its protein is CASSPMGLFKGYTF.

The genes are TRBV30 and TRBJ2-7; 8 nucleotides match TRBD2. Germline V gene sequence: CDR1 GTSNPN, CDR2 SVGIG (reference sequence). This CDR3 comprises 16 residues. The ends lost 3 bases at V and 2 bases at J; junction bases unmatched: 12. The CDR3 DNA follows: TGTGCCTGGAGGACTTGTTGTGGGACTAGACCCTACGAGCAGTACTTC. Amino acid sequence: CAWRTCCGTRPYEQYF.

V is TRBV9 and J is TRBJ2-3, with TRBD2 identical over 9 bases. CDR3 length: 16 residues. The trim removed 0 bases at V and 3 bases at J, leaving 5 bases unmatched. Germline lookup yields CDR1 SGDLS and CDR2 YYNGEE. The CDR3 DNA reads as TGTGCCAGCAGCGTAGGGTCTAGCGGGGTGACAGATACGCAGTATTTT. As protein: CASSVGSSGVTDTQYF.

This clone occurred once. J is TRBJ2-1 and V is TRBV6-6; TRBD1 matches 9 bases. CDR1 and CDR2 from the germline V gene are MNHNY and SVGAGI (reference sequence). The V segment lost 0 bases and the J segment 6 bases; nucleotides outside the gene matches: 0. The CDR3 contains 14 residues. The CDR3: CASSYSGQGNEQFF. The CDR3, as DNA: TGTGCCAGCAGTTACTCGGGACAGGGCAATGAGCAGTTCTTC.

The chain carries TRBV29-1 and TRBJ2-7; 8 bases match TRBD2. Trimming at V came to 5 bases and at J to 4 bases, leaving 16 bases not matched to a gene. The CDR3 contains 16 residues. Germline loops: CDR1 SQVTM, CDR2 ANQGSEA. The CDR3 spells CSVLLTHLSGSYEQYF. CDR3 DNA: TGCAGCGTTCTCCTCACCCACCTAAGCGGGAGTTACGAGCAGTACTTC.

J is TRBJ1-2 and V is TRBV13; no clear D. Trimming took off 0 bases at V and 4 bases at J, with 6 bases between the two ends. The CDR3 length is 13 residues. CDR1 and CDR2 (germline): PRHDT, FYEKMQ (reference sequence). CDR3 DNA: TGTGCCAGCAGCTTAGGGGCAGGCTATGGCTACACCTTC. Its protein is CASSLGAGYGYTF.

The V and J genes are TRBV5-4 and TRBJ2-7; D gene ambiguous. Per the germline V gene, CDR1 is SGHNT and CDR2 is YYREEE (reference sequence). This CDR3 comprises 13 residues. V shed 2 bases and J shed 2 bases, with 8 bases lying between them. The DNA of the CDR3 is TGTGCCAGCAGCTTTTCCGCGACCTACGAGCAGTACTTC. Protein: CASSFSATYEQYF.